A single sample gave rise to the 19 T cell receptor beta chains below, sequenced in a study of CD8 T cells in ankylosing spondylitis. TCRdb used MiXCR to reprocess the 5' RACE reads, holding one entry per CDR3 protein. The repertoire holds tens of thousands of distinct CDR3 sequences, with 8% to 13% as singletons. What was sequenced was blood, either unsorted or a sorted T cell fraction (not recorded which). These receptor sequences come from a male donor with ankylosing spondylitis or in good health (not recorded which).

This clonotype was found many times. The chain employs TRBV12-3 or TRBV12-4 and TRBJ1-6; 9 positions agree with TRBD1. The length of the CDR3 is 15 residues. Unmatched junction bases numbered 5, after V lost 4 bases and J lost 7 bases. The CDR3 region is CASSSDRGGNSPLHF. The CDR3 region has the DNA TGTGCCAGCAGTTCGGACAGGGGCGGAAATTCACCCCTCCACTTT.

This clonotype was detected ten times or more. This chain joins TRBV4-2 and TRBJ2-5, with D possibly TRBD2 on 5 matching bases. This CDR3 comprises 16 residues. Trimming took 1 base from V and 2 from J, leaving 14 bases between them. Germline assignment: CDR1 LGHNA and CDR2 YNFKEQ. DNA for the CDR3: TGTGCCAGCAGCCAAGCTTCTCGGTCGGGGCAAGAGACCCAGTACTTC. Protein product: CASSQASRSGQETQYF.

CDR3 in amino acids: CAWSALPWDQPQHF. CDR3 sequence (DNA): TGTGCCTGGAGTGCCCTCCCCTGGGATCAGCCCCAGCATTTT. This sequence joins TRBV30 and TRBJ1-5; no reliable D call. Trimming removed 1 base from V and 5 bases from J, with 12 bases in between. This CDR3 has 14 residues. The germline gives CDR1 GTSNPN, CDR2 SVGIG (reference sequence).

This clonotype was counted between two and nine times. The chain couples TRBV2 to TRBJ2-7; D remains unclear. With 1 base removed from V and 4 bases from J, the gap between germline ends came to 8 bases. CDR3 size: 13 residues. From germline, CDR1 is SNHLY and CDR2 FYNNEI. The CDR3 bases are TGTGCCAGCAGTGAAGGAGACAATTACGAGCAGTACTTC. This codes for CASSEGDNYEQYF.

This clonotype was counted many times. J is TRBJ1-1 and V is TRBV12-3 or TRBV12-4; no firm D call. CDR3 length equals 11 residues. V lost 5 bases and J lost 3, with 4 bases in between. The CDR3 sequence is CASSTDTEAFF. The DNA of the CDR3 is TGTGCCAGCAGTACAGACACTGAAGCTTTCTTT.

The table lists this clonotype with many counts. As DNA, the CDR3 is TGCGCCAGCAGTCAGGCGCACGAGCAGTACTTC. It is translated as CASSQAHEQYF. The genes are TRBV5-1 and TRBJ2-7; D gene uncertain. The length of the CDR3 is 11 residues. Germline V gene data show CDR1 as SGHRS and CDR2 as YFSETQ. Trimming took 5 bases from V and 5 from J, leaving 8 bases between them.

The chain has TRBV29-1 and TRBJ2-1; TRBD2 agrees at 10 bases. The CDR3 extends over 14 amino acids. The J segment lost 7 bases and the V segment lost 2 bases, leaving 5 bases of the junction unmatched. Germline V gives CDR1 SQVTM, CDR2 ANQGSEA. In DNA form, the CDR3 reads TGCAGCGTTGAAAAAGCGGGGGGGCGTAATGAGCAGTTCTTC. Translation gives CSVEKAGGRNEQFF.

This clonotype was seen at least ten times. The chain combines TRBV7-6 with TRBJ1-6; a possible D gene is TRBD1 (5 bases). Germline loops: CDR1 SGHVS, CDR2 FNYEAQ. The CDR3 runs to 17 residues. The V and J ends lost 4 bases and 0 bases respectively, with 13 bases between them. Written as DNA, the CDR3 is TGTGCCAGCAGCTGGGGGGGAATGAGCTCCTATAATTCACCCCTCCACTTT. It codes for CASSWGGMSSYNSPLHF.

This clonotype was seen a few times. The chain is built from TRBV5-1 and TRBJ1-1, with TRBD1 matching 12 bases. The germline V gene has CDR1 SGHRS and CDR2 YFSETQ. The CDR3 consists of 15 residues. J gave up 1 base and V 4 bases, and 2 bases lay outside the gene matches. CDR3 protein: CASSVGQGANTEAFF. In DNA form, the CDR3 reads TGCGCCAGCAGCGTGGGACAGGGGGCGAACACTGAAGCTTTCTTT.

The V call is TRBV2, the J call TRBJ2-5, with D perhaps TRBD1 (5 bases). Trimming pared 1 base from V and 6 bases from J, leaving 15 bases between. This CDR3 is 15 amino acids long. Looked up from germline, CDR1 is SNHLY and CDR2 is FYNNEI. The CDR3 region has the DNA TGTGCCAGCAGTGAAGTACCCGGACAAAGCAAGACCCAGTACTTC. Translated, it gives CASSEVPGQSKTQYF.

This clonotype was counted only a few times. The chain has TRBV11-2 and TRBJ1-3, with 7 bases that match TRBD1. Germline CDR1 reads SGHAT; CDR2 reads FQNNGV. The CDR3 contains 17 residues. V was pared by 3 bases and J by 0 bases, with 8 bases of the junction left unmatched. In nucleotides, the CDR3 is TGTGCCAGCAGCTTGGGCCTTAACAGGGGCTCTGGAAACACCATATATTTT. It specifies CASSLGLNRGSGNTIYF.

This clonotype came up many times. The CDR3 DNA reads TGCGCCAGCAGCTTTGGACAGGAGCAGCAGTACTTC. Its translation: CASSFGQEQQYF. The chain carries TRBV5-1 and TRBJ2-7, with TRBD1 identical over 7 bases. This CDR3 region has 12 residues. CDR1 is SGHRS, CDR2 YFSETQ, per germline. Germline trimming cut 2 bases from V and 8 bases from J; bases unmatched to any gene: 4.

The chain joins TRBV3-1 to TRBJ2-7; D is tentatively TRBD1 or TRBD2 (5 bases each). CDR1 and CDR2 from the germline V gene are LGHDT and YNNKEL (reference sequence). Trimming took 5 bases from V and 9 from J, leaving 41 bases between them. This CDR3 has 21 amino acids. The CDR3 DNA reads TGTGCCAGCAGCACCCAAAGGTCCATGCCGGGACGGGGTTTCGTCTTCTGGGGGCAGTACTTC. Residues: CASSTQRSMPGRGFVFWGQYF.

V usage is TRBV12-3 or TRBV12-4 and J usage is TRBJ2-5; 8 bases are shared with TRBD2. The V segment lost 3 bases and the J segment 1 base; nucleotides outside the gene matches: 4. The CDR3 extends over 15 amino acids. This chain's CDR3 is CASSFASGFQETQYF. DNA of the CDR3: TGTGCCAGCAGTTTCGCTAGCGGGTTCCAAGAGACCCAGTACTTC.

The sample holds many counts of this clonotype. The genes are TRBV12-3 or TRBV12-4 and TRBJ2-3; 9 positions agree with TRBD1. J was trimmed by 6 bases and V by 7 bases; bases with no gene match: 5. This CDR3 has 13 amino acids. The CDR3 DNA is TGTGCCAGCAATGGACAGGGGTTGGATACGCAGTATTTT. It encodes CASNGQGLDTQYF.

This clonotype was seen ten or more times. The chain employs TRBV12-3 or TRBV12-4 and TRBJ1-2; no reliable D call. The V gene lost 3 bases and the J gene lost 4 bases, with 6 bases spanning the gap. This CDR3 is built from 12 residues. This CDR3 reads CASSLDSYGYTF. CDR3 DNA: TGTGCCAGCAGTTTGGACTCCTATGGCTACACCTTC.

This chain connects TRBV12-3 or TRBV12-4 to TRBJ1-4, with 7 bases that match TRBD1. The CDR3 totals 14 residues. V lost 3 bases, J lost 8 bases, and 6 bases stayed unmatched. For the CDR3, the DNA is TGTGCCAGCAGTTTTGGGGGCAGGGGGGAAAAACTGTTTTTT. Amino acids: CASSFGGRGEKLFF.

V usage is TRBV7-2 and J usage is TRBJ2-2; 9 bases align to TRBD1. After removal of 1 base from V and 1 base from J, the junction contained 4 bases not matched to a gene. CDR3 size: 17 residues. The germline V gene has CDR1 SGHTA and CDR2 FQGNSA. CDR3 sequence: CASSLVADRGNTGELFF. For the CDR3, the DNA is TGTGCCAGCAGCTTAGTCGCGGACAGGGGGAACACCGGGGAGCTGTTTTTT. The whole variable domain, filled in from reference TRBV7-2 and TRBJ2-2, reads GAGVSQSPSNKVTEKGKDVELRCDPISGHTALYWYRQSLGQGLEFLIYFQGNSAPDKSGLPSDRFSAERTGGSVSTLTIQRTQQEDSAVYLCASSLVADRGNTGELFFGEGSRLTVL.

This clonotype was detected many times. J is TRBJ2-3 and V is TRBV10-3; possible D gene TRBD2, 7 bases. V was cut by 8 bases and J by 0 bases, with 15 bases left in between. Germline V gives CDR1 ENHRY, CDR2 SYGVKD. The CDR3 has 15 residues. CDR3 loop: CAIGNRGASTDTQYF. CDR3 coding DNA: TGTGCCATCGGGAATCGGGGGGCTAGCACAGATACGCAGTATTTT.